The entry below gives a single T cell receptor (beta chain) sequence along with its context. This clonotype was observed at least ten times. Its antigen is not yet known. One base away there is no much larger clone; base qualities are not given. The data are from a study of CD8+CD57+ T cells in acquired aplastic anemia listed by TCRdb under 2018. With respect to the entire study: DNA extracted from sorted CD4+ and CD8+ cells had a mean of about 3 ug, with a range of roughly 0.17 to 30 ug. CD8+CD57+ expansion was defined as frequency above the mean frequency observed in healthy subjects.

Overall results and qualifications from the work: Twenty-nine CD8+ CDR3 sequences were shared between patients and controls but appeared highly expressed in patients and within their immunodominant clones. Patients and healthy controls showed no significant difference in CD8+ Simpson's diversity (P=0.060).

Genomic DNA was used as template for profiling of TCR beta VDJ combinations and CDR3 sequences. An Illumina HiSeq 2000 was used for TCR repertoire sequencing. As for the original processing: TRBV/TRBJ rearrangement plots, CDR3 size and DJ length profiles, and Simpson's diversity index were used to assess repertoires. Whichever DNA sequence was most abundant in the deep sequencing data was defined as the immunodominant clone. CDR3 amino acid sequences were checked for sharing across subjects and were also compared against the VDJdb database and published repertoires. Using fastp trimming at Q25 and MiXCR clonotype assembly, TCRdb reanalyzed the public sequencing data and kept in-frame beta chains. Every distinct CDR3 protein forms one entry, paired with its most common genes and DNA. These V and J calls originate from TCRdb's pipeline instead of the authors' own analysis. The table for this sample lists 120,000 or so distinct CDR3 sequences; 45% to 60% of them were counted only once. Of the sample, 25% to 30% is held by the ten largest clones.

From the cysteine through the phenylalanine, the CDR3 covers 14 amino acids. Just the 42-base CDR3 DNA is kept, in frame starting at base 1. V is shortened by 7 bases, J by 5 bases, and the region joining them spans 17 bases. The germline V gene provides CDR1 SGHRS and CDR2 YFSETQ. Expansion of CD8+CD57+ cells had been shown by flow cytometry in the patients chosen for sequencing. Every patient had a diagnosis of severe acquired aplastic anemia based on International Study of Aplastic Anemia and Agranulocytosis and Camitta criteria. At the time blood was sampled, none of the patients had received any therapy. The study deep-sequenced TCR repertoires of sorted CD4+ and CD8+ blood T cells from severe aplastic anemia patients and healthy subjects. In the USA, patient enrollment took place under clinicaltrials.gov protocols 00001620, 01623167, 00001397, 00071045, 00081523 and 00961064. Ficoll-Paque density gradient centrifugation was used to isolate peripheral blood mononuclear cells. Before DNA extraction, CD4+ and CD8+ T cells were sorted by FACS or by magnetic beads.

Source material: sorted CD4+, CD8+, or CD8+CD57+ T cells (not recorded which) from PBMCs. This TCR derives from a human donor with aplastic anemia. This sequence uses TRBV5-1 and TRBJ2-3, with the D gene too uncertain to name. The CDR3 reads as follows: CASSDGNSGDTQYF. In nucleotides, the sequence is TGCGCCAGCTCGGATGGGAATTCGGGAGATACGCAGTATTTT.